The following is a T cell receptor beta chain sequence with its context. Its specificity is unknown. The data originate from a study of cytomegalovirus exposure and HLA in healthy donors. Study-wide points: Per published accounts, TCR beta sequences correctly predicted the HLA-A and HLA-B alleles of most subjects. Rarity marked most TCR sequences, yet some public TCRs occurred in many donors. Sequencing artifact likely explains a cluster of highly shared sequence variants.

Both 60 Vbeta primers and 13 Jbeta primers went into the PCR. TCRdb keeps only in-frame clones here, not all; method: immunoSEQ multiplex PCR. The repertoire holds approximately 160,000 clones, roughly 65% seen once, with 4% to 5.5% in the top ten. Germline V gene lookup returns CDR1 MDHEN and CDR2 SYDVKM. V was pared by 3 bases and J by 0 bases, with 0 bases of the junction left unmatched. This CDR3 contains 14 residues. Material for sequencing was PBMCs. This receptor was identified in a woman between 18 and 29 years old in good health and CMV-seropositive. The V and J genes are TRBV28 and TRBJ2-7; 9 nucleotides match TRBD2. CDR3 sequence: CASSFSGSSYEQYF. CDR3 DNA: TGTGCCAGCAGTTTTAGCGGGAGCTCCTACGAGCAGTACTTC.